This T cell receptor beta chain was sequenced in a study of OX40 agonist ivuxolimab in advanced cancers. Study-wide findings and caveats: The average count of expanded clones was higher among CD8+ T cells than among CD4+.

This clone was seen only a few times. Its antigen is not known. Assay used: immunoSEQ multiplex PCR; TCRdb lists only in-frame clones, some missing. This sample carries tens of thousands of clones, roughly 80% of them seen once, and the ten largest clones take over 20%. The V gene's germline CDR1 is SNHLY and CDR2 FYNNEI. Trimming took 2 bases from V and 8 from J, leaving 21 bases between them. The CDR3 consists of 17 residues. This chain joins TRBV2 and TRBJ1-4, with D perhaps matching TRBD1 (6 bases). Here the sequenced sample was CD4+ or CD8+ T cells sorted from blood, taken in a trial of the OX40 agonist ivuxolimab. The clonotype originates from an adult with an advanced solid tumor such as melanoma, head and neck, liver or kidney cancer. The CDR3 loop is CASSELRLGGQGEKLFF. CDR3 nucleotide sequence: TGTGCCAGCAGTGAACTTCGCCTTGGGGGGCAAGGGGAAAAACTGTTTTTT.